This T cell receptor beta chain appears in the sequencing data of a study of T cell responses to AZD1222 COVID-19 vaccine. CDR3 length: 14 amino acids. V was pared by 3 bases and J by 7 bases, with 15 bases between. The germline gives CDR1 MNHEY, CDR2 SMNVEV (reference sequence). Clones were sequenced by immunoSEQ multiplex PCR, and TCRdb holds only the in-frame ones, with some missing. This table holds 100,000 to 150,000 clones, around 90% found once. Sequences were derived from peripheral blood, sampled on day 0 of AZD1222 vaccination. V usage is TRBV27 and J usage is TRBJ1-2; D ambiguous. This TCR derives from an adult in good health. The CDR3 sequence: CASSFLGSKGGYTF. CDR3 nucleotides: TGTGCCAGCAGTTTCCTCGGCAGTAAGGGTGGCTACACCTTC.